Presented here are 8 T cell receptor beta chains from one specimen sequenced in a study of T cell repertoires in cytomegalovirus infection. In TCRdb, the reads were re-called with MiXCR into one record per CDR3 protein. The table shows some 200,000 distinct CDR3 sequences, with 8% to 10% occurring only once. The source material was PBMCs. These receptors were taken from a human donor in good health (CMV status not recorded). Some clones in this sample may be carry-over from other donors' samples.

In its sample, this clonotype was seen a few times. The rearrangement uses TRBV29-1 and TRBJ2-7, with 7 bases identical to TRBD2. The V and J ends lost 7 bases and 1 base, in that order; junction bases with no gene match: 13. The CDR3 loop spans 15 amino acids. In germline, CDR1 is SQVTM, CDR2 ANQGSEA. The CDR3 sequence is CSALGGTIFSYEQYF. The CDR3 DNA reads TGCAGCGCCCTTGGCGGGACTATCTTTTCCTACGAGCAGTACTTC.

This clonotype has ten or more counts. The CDR3 DNA is TGTGCCAGCAGGCTTACAGGGGGCGACTATGGCTACACCTTC. This translates into CASRLTGGDYGYTF. The chain has TRBV28 and TRBJ1-2, with TRBD1 matching 9 bases. This CDR3 has 14 residues. After removal of 6 bases from V and 3 bases from J, the junction contained 5 bases not matched to a gene. CDR1 MDHEN and CDR2 SYDVKM come from the germline V gene.

This clonotype was seen more than once but under ten times. This chain links TRBV6-5 with TRBJ1-4, with D tentatively TRBD1 (5 bases). CDR1 is MNHEY and CDR2 is SVGAGI in the germline V gene. This CDR3 spans 14 amino acids. V lost 4 bases and J 6 bases, leaving 12 bases between the germline ends. The CDR3 DNA is TGTGCCAGCAGTTCGCCGGGGGAGGATGAAAAACTGTTTTTT. Translation gives CASSSPGEDEKLFF.

This clonotype was seen repeatedly, ten times or more. V is TRBV4-1 and J is TRBJ2-4, with unresolved D. The CDR3 totals 16 residues. Germline-derived CDR1 and CDR2 are MGHRA and YSYEKL. V gave up 4 bases and J gave up 8 bases, with 21 bases separating them. CDR3 nucleotide sequence: TGCGCCAGCAGCCCCGCCGGAGCGAATCTGAGAGACATTCAGTACTTC. This sequence encodes CASSPAGANLRDIQYF.

The rearrangement links TRBV19 to TRBJ1-4, with D unresolved. The germline V and J ends were trimmed by 4 bases and 0 bases, with 9 bases remaining between them. Germline CDR1 is LNHDA and CDR2 is SQIVND (reference sequence). This CDR3 spans 15 amino acids. The CDR3 region has the DNA TGTGCCAGTAGTACGTCAGCCTCAACTAATGAAAAACTGTTTTTT. Protein sequence: CASSTSASTNEKLFF. Using reference TRBV19 and TRBJ1-4 for the parts outside the CDR3, the full variable domain is DGGITQSPKYLFRKEGQNVTLSCEQNLNHDAMYWYRQDPGQGLRLIYYSQIVNDFQKGDIAEGYSVSREKKESFPLTVTSAQKNPTAFYLCASSTSASTNEKLFFGSGTQLSVL.

This clonotype has a count of ten or more. The CDR3 nucleotides are TGTGCCAGCAGCTCCAGGGGGGCCATTGGAACTAGCGGGCAACCCGGCGGGGCCAACGTCCTGACTTTC. The encoded protein is CASSSRGAIGTSGQPGGANVLTF. The rearrangement uses TRBV7-2 and TRBJ2-6; 9 positions agree with TRBD2. The V segment lost 4 bases and the J segment 4 bases; nucleotides outside the gene matches: 26. Germline V CDR1 and CDR2: SGHTA, FQGNSA. The CDR3 consists of 23 residues.

Comments on this clonotype: The CDR3 ends on some other residue instead of the conserved phenylalanine or tryptophan, so this is likely a read error. V usage is TRBV28 and J usage is TRBJ2-7; TRBD1 might be the D (6 bases). There are 17 residues in the CDR3. V was clipped by 3 bases and J by 2 bases, with 20 bases between them. CDR1 and CDR2 (germline): MDHEN, SYDVKM. CDR3 protein: CASSFDLVYQGTYEQYL. CDR3 in DNA: TGTGCCAGCAGTTTCGATCTGGTCTACCAGGGGACCTACGAGCAGTACCTC.

This clonotype came up many times. The chain links TRBV5-1 to TRBJ1-1; no definite D call. V was shortened by 6 bases and J by 2 bases, with 5 bases between the two germline ends. The CDR3 consists of 11 residues. Germline-derived CDR1 and CDR2 are SGHRS and YFSETQ. The CDR3 here is CASTGNTEAFF. CDR3 sequence (DNA): TGCGCCAGCACTGGTAACACTGAAGCTTTCTTT. The variable domain in full, completed from reference TRBV5-1 and TRBJ1-1, reads KAGVTQTPRYLIKTRGQQVTLSCSPISGHRSVSWYQQTPGQGLQFLFEYFSETQRNKGNFPGRFSGRQFSNSRSEMNVSTLELGDSALYLCASTGNTEAFFGQGTRLTVV.